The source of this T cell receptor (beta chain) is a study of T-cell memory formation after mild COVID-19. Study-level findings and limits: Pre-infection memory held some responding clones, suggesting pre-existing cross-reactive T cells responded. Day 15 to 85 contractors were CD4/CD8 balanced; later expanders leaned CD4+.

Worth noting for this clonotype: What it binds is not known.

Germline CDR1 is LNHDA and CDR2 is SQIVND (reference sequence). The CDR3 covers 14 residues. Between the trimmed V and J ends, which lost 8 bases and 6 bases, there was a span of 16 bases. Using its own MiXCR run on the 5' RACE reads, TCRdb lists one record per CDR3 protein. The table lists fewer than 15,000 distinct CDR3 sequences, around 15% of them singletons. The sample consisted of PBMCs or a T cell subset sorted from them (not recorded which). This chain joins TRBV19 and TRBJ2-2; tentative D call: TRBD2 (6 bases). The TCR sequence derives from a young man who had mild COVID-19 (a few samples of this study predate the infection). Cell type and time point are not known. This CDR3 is CASSYSSASGELFF. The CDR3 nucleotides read TGTGCCAGTTCCTACTCTAGCGCTTCCGGGGAGCTGTTTTTT. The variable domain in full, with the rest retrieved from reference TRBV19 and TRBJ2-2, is DGGITQSPKYLFRKEGQNVTLSCEQNLNHDAMYWYRQDPGQGLRLIYYSQIVNDFQKGDIAEGYSVSREKKESFPLTVTSAQKNPTAFYLCASSYSSASGELFFGEGSRLTVL.